The 20 T cell receptor beta chains reported below all come from one sample, sequenced in a study of beta chain features in type 1 diabetes. Sequencing targeted expressed TCRB transcripts, as all isolated RNA had been reverse transcribed. Clones were sequenced by immunoSEQ multiplex PCR, and TCRdb holds only the in-frame ones, with some missing. The sample holds 350,000 to 450,000 clones, roughly 15% seen once. What was sequenced was naive CD4+ T cells from blood. These receptor sequences come from a woman under 30 in good health.

This clone was counted only a few times. The chain uses TRBV5-1 and TRBJ2-1; 9 bases match TRBD1. V shed 0 bases and J 5 bases; nucleotides not matched to a gene: 3. The CDR3 is made up of 15 amino acids. The germline gives CDR1 SGHRS, CDR2 YFSETQ. The CDR3 nucleotides are TGCGCCAGCAGCTTGGACGGGACAGGGCACAATGAGCAGTTCTTC. This encodes CASSLDGTGHNEQFF.

The CDR3 loop reads CSVVTSGRDTQYF. The CDR3, as DNA: TGCAGCGTTGTAACTAGCGGGAGGGATACGCAGTATTTT. This sequence joins TRBV29-1 and TRBJ2-3; 12 bases map to TRBD2. CDR3 length: 13 amino acids. CDR1 and CDR2 (germline): SQVTM, ANQGSEA. V shed 4 bases and J 6 bases; nucleotides not matched to a gene: 2.

This clone occurred a few times. The rearrangement joins TRBV29-1 to TRBJ2-7; 14 bases align to TRBD2. CDR3 length equals 16 residues. Germline-derived CDR1 and CDR2 are SQVTM and ANQGSEA. V lost 6 bases and J lost 0; bases outside the gene matches: 7. CDR3 in amino acids: CSVAGLAGGLSYEQYF. The DNA for the CDR3 is TGCAGCGTCGCTGGACTAGCGGGAGGACTCTCCTACGAGCAGTACTTC.

The chain joins TRBV6-6 to TRBJ1-1; 7 positions agree with TRBD1. The CDR3 extends over 14 amino acids. In germline, CDR1 is MNHNY, CDR2 SVGAGI (reference sequence). The trim removed 6 bases at V and 3 bases at J, leaving 7 bases unmatched. The CDR3 region is CASRSRQGHTEAFF. The CDR3 nucleotides are TGTGCCAGCAGGTCCCGACAGGGACACACTGAAGCTTTCTTT.

The rearrangement uses TRBV5-1 and TRBJ2-1; 9 nucleotides match TRBD2. This CDR3 is 15 amino acids long. Trimming cost V 5 bases and J 7 bases; bases outside gene matches: 10. Germline V gene lookup returns CDR1 SGHRS and CDR2 YFSETQ. In DNA form, the CDR3 reads TGCGCCAGCAGGGAAGCGGGAGGATCTGGAAATGAGCAGTTCTTC. It translates to CASREAGGSGNEQFF.

There are a few counts of this clone. The chain joins TRBV14 to TRBJ2-7; 11 bases are shared with TRBD2. Germline V gene lookup returns CDR1 SGHDN and CDR2 FVKESK. V trimming: 5 bases; J trimming: 3 bases; junction bases outside the gene matches: 3. The CDR3 covers 14 residues. The CDR3 nucleotides read TGTGCCAGCAGCTTGCTAGCGGGAGGCTACGAGCAGTACTTC. Translated, it gives CASSLLAGGYEQYF.

The chain links TRBV30 to TRBJ2-1; 13 positions agree with TRBD2. The CDR3 is made up of 14 amino acids. V lost 5 bases and J lost 4; bases outside the gene matches: 2. Germline CDR1 reads GTSNPN; CDR2 reads SVGIG (reference sequence). The CDR3 coding sequence is TGTGCCTGGGGACTAGCGGGGGTATACAATGAGCAGTTCTTC. This gives the protein CAWGLAGVYNEQFF.

The table lists this clone with a few counts. This chain joins TRBV4-3 and TRBJ2-3, with a weak D call TRBD1 (5 bases). CDR1 and CDR2 from the germline V gene are LGHNA and YSLEER. This CDR3 is 16 amino acids long. Trimming removed 1 base from V and 3 bases from J, with 14 bases in between. CDR3 loop: CASSQGGARATDTQYF. The DNA of the CDR3 is TGCGCCAGCAGCCAAGGTGGGGCCAGGGCAACAGATACGCAGTATTTT.

The chain has TRBV30 and TRBJ1-2, with D perhaps TRBD1 (6 bases). There are 14 residues in the CDR3. The germline V gene encodes CDR1 GTSNPN and CDR2 SVGIG (reference sequence). V lost 0 bases to trimming and J lost 4 bases, with 12 bases between them. The CDR3 loop is CAWSVGQSVYGYTF. The CDR3 region has the DNA TGTGCCTGGAGTGTAGGACAGTCAGTCTATGGCTACACCTTC.

The V gene is TRBV28, the J gene TRBJ1-1; 8 positions match TRBD1. CDR1 is MDHEN and CDR2 is SYDVKM in the germline V gene. Trimming at V came to 3 bases and at J to 5 bases, leaving 8 bases not matched to a gene. The CDR3 is 15 residues long. For the CDR3, the DNA is TGTGCCAGCAGTTTGAGGACAGGGCATTATACTGAAGCTTTCTTT. Translation gives CASSLRTGHYTEAFF.

The CDR3 nucleotides are TGTGCCAGCGGTTGGACTAGGGCCGATGAGCAGTTCTTC. Amino acids: CASGWTRADEQFF. The chain uses TRBV7-9 and TRBJ2-1; 7 nucleotides match TRBD2. V gave up 8 bases and J gave up 8 bases; unmatched junction bases: 9. The CDR3 has 13 amino acids. CDR1 and CDR2 (germline): SEHNR, FQNEAQ (reference sequence).

The genes are TRBV5-6 and TRBJ2-1; TRBD2 matches at 9 bases. This CDR3 spans 15 amino acids. V shed 0 bases, J shed 4 bases, and the junction held 2 bases outside the gene matches. Germline-derived CDR1 and CDR2 are SGHDT and YYEEEE. CDR3 sequence: CASSLGGRGYNEQFF. The CDR3 coding sequence is TGTGCCAGCAGCTTGGGCGGGAGGGGATACAATGAGCAGTTCTTC. Looking up the rest from reference TRBV5-6 and TRBJ2-1 gives the full variable domain: DAGVTQSPTHLIKTRGQQVTLRCSPKSGHDTVSWYQQALGQGPQFIFQYYEEEERQRGNFPDRFSGHQFPNYSSELNVNALLLGDSALYLCASSLGGRGYNEQFFGPGTRLTVL.

The chain is built from TRBV7-6 and TRBJ2-4, with D maybe TRBD1 (6 bases). Trimming left V 5 bases short and J 6 bases short, with 17 bases between. This CDR3 contains 15 residues. CDR1 and CDR2 (germline): SGHVS, FNYEAQ. CDR3 in DNA: TGTGCCAGCAGCCCGCGAGGGACACCACGAAACATTCAGTACTTC. This encodes CASSPRGTPRNIQYF.

This clone was counted only a few times. This chain uses TRBV30 with TRBJ1-5; TRBD1 aligns across 7 bases. After removal of 4 bases from V and 6 bases from J, the junction contained 9 bases not matched to a gene. This CDR3 has 14 amino acids. Germline V gene lookup returns CDR1 GTSNPN and CDR2 SVGIG (reference sequence). The CDR3 loop reads CAWTGQAGVQPQHF. CDR3 nucleotides: TGTGCCTGGACCGGACAGGCAGGGGTTCAGCCCCAGCATTTT. Full variable domain (remainder filled in from reference TRBV30 and TRBJ1-5): SQTIHQWPATLVQPVGSPLSLECTVEGTSNPNLYWYRQAAGRGLQLLFYSVGIGQISSEVPQNLSASRPQDRQFILSSKKLLLSDSGFYLCAWTGQAGVQPQHFGDGTRLSIL.

The CDR3 DNA reads TGTGCCAGCAGCTTAAAGGGGCAGCCCCAGCATTTT. As protein: CASSLKGQPQHF. V gene TRBV7-9 combines with J gene TRBJ1-5; maybe TRBD1 (5 bases). V lost 2 bases and J 7 bases, leaving 6 bases between the germline ends. Germline-derived CDR1 and CDR2 are SEHNR and FQNEAQ (reference sequence). The CDR3 is made up of 12 amino acids. Full variable domain (remainder filled in from reference TRBV7-9 and TRBJ1-5): DTGVSQNPRHKITKRGQNVTFRCDPISEHNRLYWYRQTLGQGPEFLTYFQNEAQLEKSRLLSDRFSAERPKGSFSTLEIQRTEQGDSAMYLCASSLKGQPQHFGDGTRLSIL.

This clone appeared a few times. The genes are TRBV7-9 and TRBJ1-4; D is possibly TRBD1 (5 bases). Per the germline V gene, CDR1 is SEHNR and CDR2 is FQNEAQ (reference sequence). V lost 5 bases to trimming and J lost 4 bases, with 17 bases between them. The CDR3 runs to 16 residues. The CDR3 here is CASSLLAGRLNEKLFF. The CDR3, as DNA: TGTGCCAGCAGCCTTCTCGCGGGACGACTTAATGAAAAACTGTTTTTT.

In its sample, this clone was seen a few times. The CDR3 sequence is CSVDDRGSTEAFF. In DNA form, the CDR3 reads TGCAGCGTTGATGACAGGGGGAGCACTGAAGCTTTCTTT. The rearrangement links TRBV29-1 to TRBJ1-1; 9 bases are a match to TRBD1. CDR3 length: 13 residues. The V segment lost 3 bases and the J segment 4 bases; nucleotides outside the gene matches: 3. Germline CDR1 reads SQVTM; CDR2 reads ANQGSEA.

J is TRBJ1-1 and V is TRBV14; D gene ambiguous. CDR3 length equals 13 residues. V was trimmed by 4 bases and J by 3 bases, leaving 9 bases between them. The germline gives CDR1 SGHDN, CDR2 FVKESK. CDR3 amino acids: CASSLGQDTEAFF. In nucleotides, the CDR3 is TGTGCCAGCAGCCTTGGGCAGGACACTGAAGCTTTCTTT.

The CDR3 sequence is CAISGTGSYEQYF. CDR3 coding DNA: TGTGCCATCAGTGGGACAGGGTCCTACGAGCAGTACTTC. The rearrangement links TRBV10-3 to TRBJ2-7; TRBD1 matches 8 bases. The ends lost 4 bases at V and 1 base at J; junction bases unmatched: 0. The germline V gene has CDR1 ENHRY and CDR2 SYGVKD. CDR3 length: 13 residues.

This clone was counted between two and nine times. The V call is TRBV5-6, the J call TRBJ1-4; D ambiguous. Trimming stripped 0 bases from V and 6 bases from J, with 9 bases between. Germline V gene data show CDR1 as SGHDT and CDR2 as YYEEEE. The CDR3 runs to 14 residues. The CDR3 loop is CASSLGGWDEKLFF. CDR3 bases: TGTGCCAGCAGCTTGGGAGGGTGGGATGAAAAACTGTTTTTT.